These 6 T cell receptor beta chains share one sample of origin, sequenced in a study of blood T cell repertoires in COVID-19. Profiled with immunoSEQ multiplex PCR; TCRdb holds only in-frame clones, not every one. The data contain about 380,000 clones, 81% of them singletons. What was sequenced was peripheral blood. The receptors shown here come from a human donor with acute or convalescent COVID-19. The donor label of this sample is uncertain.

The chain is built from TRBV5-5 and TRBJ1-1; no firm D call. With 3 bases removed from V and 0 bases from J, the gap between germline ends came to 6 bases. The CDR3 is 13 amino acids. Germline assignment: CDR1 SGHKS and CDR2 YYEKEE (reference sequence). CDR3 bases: TGTGCCAGCAGCTCTATTTTGAACACTGAAGCTTTCTTT. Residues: CASSSILNTEAFF.

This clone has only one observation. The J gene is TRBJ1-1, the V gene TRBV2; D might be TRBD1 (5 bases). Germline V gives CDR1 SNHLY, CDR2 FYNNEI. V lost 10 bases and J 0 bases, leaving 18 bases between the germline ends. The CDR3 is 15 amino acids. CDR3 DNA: TGTGCCACGAAACCCCCCGGGACTTTGAACACTGAAGCTTTCTTT. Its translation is CATKPPGTLNTEAFF.

DNA for the CDR3: TGTGCCAGCAGTCACGGGAGTAATCAGCCCCAGCATTTT. Amino acids: CASSHGSNQPQHF. The chain couples TRBV6-1 to TRBJ1-5; D not certain. This CDR3 comprises 13 residues. V was cut by 5 bases and J by 4 bases, with 9 bases left in between. CDR1 is MNHNS and CDR2 is SASEGT in the germline V gene.

This CDR3 is CASSLIGARSSYNEQFF. The DNA of the CDR3 is TGTGCCAGCAGCTTAATAGGGGCGCGGAGCTCCTACAATGAGCAGTTCTTC. The chain links TRBV11-2 to TRBJ2-1, with TRBD1 as a possible D gene (5 bases). Trimming shortened V by 2 bases and J by 0 bases, and 14 bases separated the two germline ends. The CDR3 spans 17 residues. Germline-derived CDR1 and CDR2 are SGHAT and FQNNGV.

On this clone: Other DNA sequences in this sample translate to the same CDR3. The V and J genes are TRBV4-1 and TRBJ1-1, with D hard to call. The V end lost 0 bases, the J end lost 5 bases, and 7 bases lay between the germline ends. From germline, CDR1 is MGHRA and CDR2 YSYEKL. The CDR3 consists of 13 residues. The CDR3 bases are TGCGCCAGCAGCCAAGAGAGGGAGACTGAAGCTTTCTTT. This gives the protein CASSQERETEAFF.

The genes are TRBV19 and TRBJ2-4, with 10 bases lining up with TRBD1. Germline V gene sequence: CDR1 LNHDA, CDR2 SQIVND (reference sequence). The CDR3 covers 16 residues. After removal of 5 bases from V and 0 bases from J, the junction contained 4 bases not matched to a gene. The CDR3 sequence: CASSSDRGLAKNIQYF. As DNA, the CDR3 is TGTGCCAGTAGTTCAGACAGGGGGCTAGCCAAAAACATTCAGTACTTC.